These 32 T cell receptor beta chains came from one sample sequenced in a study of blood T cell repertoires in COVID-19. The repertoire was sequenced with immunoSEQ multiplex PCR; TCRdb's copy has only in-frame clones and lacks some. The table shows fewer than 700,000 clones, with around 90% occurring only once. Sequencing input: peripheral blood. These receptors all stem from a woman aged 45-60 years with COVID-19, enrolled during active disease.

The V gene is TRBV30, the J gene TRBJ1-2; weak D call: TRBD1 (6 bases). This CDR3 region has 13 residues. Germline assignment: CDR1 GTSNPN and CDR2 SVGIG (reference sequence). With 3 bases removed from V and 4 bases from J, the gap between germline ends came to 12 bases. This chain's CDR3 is CAWRGGVRYGYTF. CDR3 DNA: TGTGCCTGGAGAGGGGGGGTCCGCTATGGCTACACCTTC.

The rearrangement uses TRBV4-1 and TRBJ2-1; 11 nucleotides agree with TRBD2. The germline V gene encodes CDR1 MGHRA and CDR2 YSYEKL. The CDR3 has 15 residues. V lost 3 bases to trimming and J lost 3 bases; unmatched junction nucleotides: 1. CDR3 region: CASSHSGGGYNEQFF. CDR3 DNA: TGCGCCAGCAGCCATAGCGGGGGGGGCTACAATGAGCAGTTCTTC.

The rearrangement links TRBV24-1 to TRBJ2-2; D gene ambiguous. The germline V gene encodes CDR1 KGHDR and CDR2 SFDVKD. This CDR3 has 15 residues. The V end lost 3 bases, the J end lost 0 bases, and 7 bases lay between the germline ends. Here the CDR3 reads CATSDPGSNTGELFF. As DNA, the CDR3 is TGTGCCACCAGTGATCCGGGTTCGAACACCGGGGAGCTGTTTTTT.

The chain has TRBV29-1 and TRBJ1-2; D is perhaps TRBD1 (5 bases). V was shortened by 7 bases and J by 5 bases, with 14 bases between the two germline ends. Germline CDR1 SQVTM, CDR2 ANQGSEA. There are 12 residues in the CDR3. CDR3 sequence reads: CSARVRVYGYTF. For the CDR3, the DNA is TGCAGCGCCAGGGTAAGGGTATATGGCTACACCTTC.

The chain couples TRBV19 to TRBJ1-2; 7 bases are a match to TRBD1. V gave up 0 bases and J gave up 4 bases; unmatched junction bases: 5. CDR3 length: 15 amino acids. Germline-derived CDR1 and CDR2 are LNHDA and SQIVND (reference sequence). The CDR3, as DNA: TGTGCCAGTAGTATAGATCTCACAGGGGCCTATGGCTACACCTTC. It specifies CASSIDLTGAYGYTF.

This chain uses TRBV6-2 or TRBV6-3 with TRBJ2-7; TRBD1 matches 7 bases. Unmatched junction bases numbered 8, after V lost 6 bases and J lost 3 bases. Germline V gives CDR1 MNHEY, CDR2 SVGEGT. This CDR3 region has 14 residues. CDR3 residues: CASSQDRIYYEQYF. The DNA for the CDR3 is TGTGCCAGCAGCCAGGACAGGATCTACTACGAGCAGTACTTC.

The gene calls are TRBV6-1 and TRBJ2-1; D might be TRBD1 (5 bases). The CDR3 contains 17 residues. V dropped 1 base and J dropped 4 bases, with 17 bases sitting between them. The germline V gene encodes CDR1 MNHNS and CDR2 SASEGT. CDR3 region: CASSEGLGKGLYNEQFF. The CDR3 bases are TGTGCCAGCAGTGAAGGGCTTGGGAAGGGGCTTTACAATGAGCAGTTCTTC.

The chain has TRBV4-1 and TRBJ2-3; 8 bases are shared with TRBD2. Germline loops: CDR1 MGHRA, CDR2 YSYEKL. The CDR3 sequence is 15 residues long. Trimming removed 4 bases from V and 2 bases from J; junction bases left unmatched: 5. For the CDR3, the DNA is TGCGCCAGCAGCCCAAGCGGGGGAGTCACAGATACGCAGTATTTT. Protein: CASSPSGGVTDTQYF.

As DNA, the CDR3 is TGTGCCAGCTCACCAAACCAGTTAAGCAATCAGCCCCAGCATTTT. It codes for CASSPNQLSNQPQHF. The J gene is TRBJ1-5, the V gene TRBV18, with D hard to call. Trimming removed 2 bases at V and 1 base at J, with 9 bases between. Germline CDR1 KGHSH, CDR2 LQKENI. This CDR3 spans 15 amino acids.

The CDR3 sequence is CASSVAGDPDTGELFF. CDR3 DNA sequence: TGTGCCAGCAGCGTGGCAGGGGACCCAGACACCGGGGAGCTGTTTTTT. The chain links TRBV9 to TRBJ2-2, with a weak D call TRBD1 (6 bases). CDR3 size: 16 residues. The germline CDR1 and CDR2 sequences are SGDLS and YYNGEE. V lost 2 bases and J 3 bases, leaving 14 bases between the germline ends.

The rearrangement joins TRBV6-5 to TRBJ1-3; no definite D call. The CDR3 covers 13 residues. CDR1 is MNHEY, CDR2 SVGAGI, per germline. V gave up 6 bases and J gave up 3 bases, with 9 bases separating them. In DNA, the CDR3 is TGTGCCAGCAGAGAGGGTATTGGAAACACCATATATTTT. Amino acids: CASREGIGNTIYF.

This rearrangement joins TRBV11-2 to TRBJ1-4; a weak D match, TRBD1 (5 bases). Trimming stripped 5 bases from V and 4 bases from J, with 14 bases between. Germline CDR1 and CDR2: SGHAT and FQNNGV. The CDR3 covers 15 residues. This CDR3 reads CASSPAGGYNEKLFF. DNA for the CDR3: TGTGCCAGCAGCCCGGCCGGGGGGTATAATGAAAAACTGTTTTTT.

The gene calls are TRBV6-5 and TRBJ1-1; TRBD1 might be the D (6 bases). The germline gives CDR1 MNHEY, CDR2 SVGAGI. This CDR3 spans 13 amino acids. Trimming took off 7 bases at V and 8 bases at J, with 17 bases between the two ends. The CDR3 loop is CASIQDGQLEAFF. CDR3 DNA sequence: TGTGCCAGCATCCAAGATGGACAGTTAGAAGCTTTCTTT.

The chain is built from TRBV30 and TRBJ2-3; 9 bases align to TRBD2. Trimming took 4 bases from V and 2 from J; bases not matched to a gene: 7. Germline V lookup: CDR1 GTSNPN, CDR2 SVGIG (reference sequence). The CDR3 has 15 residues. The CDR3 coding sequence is TGTGCCTGGACTACGAGCGGGGGGAACACAGATACGCAGTATTTT. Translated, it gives CAWTTSGGNTDTQYF.

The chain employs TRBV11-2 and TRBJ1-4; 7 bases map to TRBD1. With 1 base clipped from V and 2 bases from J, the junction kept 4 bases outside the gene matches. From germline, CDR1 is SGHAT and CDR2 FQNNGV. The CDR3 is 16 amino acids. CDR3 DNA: TGTGCCAGCAGCTTAGGACAGGGAATCACTAATGAAAAACTGTTTTTT. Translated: CASSLGQGITNEKLFF.

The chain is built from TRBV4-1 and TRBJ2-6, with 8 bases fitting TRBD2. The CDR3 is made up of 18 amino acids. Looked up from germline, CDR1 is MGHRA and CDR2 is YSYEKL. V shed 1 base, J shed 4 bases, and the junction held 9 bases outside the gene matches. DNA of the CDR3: TGCGCCAGCAGCCAAGTCAGGCGGGGGGCGGTGGGGGCCAACGTCCTGACTTTC. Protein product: CASSQVRRGAVGANVLTF.

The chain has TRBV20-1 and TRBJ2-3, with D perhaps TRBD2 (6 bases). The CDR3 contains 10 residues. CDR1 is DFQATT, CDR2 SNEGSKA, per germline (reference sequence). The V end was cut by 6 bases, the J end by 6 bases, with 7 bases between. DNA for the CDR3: TGCAGTGCAGGGACTGATACGCAGTATTTT. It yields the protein CSAGTDTQYF.

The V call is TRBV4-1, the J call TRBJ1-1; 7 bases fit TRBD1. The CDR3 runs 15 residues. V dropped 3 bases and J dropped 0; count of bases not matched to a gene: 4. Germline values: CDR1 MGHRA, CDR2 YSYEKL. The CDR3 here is CASSHSGQMNTEAFF. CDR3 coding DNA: TGCGCCAGCAGCCATTCGGGACAGATGAACACTGAAGCTTTCTTT.

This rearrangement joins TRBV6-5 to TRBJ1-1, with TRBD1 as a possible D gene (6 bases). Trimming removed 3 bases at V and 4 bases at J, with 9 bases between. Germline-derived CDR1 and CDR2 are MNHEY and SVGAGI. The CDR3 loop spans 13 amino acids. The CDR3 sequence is CASSYLGATEAFF. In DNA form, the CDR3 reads TGTGCCAGCAGTTATTTGGGGGCCACTGAAGCTTTCTTT.

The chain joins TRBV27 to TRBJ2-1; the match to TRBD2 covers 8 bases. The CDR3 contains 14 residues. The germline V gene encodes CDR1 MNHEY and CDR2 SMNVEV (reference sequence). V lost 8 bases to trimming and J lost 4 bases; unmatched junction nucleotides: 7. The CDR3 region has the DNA TGTGCCAGCCGAATAGCGGGGCCGTACAATGAGCAGTTCTTC. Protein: CASRIAGPYNEQFF.

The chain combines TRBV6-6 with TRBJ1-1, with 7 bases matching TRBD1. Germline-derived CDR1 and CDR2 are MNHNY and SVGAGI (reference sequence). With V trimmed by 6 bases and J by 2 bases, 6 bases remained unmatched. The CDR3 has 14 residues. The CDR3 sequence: CASSEEGANTEAFF. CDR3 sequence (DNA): TGTGCCAGCAGCGAGGAGGGGGCAAACACTGAAGCTTTCTTT.

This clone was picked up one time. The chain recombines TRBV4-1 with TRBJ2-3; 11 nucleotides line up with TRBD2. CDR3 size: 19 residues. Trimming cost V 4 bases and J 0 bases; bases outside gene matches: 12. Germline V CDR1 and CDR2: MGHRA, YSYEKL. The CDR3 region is CASSLSLAGGTTSTDTQYF. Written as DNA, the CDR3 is TGCGCCAGCAGCCTAAGCCTAGCGGGGGGAACGACTAGCACAGATACGCAGTATTTT.

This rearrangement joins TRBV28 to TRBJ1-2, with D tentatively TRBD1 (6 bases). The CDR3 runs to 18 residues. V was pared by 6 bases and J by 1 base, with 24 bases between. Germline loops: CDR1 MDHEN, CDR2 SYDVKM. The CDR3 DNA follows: TGTGCCAGCAGCCCAGGACAGCGAACGAACCCCGGTAACTATGGCTACACCTTC. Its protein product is CASSPGQRTNPGNYGYTF.

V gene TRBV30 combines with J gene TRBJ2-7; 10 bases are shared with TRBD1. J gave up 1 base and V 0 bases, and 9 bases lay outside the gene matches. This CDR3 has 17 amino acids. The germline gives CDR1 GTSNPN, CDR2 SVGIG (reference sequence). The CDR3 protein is CAWSVRGGTGASYEQYF. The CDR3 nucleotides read TGTGCCTGGAGTGTCCGAGGGGGGACAGGGGCATCCTACGAGCAGTACTTC.

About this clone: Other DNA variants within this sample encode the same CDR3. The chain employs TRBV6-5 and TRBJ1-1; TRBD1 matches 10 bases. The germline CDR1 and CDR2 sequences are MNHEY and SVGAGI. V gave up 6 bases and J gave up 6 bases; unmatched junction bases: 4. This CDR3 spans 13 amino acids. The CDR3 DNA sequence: TGTGCCAGCAGAAGGACAGGGGGGCCTGAAGCTTTCTTT. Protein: CASRRTGGPEAFF.

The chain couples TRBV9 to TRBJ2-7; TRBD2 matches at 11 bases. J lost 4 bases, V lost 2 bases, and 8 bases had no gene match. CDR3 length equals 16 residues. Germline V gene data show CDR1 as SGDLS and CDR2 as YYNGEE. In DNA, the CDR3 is TGTGCCAGCAGCGTGTTAGCGGGGGGGCCTATATACGAGCAGTACTTC. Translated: CASSVLAGGPIYEQYF.

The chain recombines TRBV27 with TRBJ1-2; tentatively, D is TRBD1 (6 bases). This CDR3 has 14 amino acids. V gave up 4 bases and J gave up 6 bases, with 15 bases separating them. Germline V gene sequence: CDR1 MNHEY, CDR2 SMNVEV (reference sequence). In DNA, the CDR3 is TGTGCCAGCAGTTCGCCGGGGGGGCGTAATGGCTACACCTTC. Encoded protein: CASSSPGGRNGYTF.

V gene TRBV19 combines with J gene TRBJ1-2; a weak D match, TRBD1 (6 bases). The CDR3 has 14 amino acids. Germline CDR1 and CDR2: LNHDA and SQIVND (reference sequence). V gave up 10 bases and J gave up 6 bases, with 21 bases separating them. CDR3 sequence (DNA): TGTGCCATCCGACTACAGGGAAGGTTCGATGGCTACACCTTC. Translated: CAIRLQGRFDGYTF.

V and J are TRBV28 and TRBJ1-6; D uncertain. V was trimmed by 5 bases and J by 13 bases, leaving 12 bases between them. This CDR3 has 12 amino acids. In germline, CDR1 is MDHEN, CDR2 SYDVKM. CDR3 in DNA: TGTGCCAGCAGTCCCCCGGGGTCGCCCCTCCACTTT. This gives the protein CASSPPGSPLHF. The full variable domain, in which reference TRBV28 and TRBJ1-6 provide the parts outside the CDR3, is DVKVTQSSRYLVKRTGEKVFLECVQDMDHENMFWYRQDPGLGLRLIYFSYDVKMKEKGDIPEGYSVSREKKERFSLILESASTNQTSMYLCASSPPGSPLHFGNGTRLTVT.

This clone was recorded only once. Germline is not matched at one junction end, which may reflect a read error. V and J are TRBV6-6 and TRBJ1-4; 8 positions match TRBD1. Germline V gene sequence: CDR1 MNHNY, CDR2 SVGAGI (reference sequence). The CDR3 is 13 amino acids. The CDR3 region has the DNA TGTGCCGGCAGGGGGCGGTCTAATGAAAAACTGTTTTTT. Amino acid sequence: CAGRGRSNEKLFF.

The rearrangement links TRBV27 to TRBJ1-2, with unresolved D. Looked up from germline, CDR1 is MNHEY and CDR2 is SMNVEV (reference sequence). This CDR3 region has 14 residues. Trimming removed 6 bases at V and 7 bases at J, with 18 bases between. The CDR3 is CASSPHARTSGYTF. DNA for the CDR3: TGTGCCAGCAGCCCCCACGCTAGAACATCTGGCTACACCTTC.

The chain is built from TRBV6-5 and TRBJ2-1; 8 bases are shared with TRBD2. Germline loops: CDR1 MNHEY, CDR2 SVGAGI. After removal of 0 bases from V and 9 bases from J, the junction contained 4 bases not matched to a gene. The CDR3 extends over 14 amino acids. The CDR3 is CASSYSTSGGEQFF. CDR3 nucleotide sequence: TGTGCCAGCAGTTACTCGACCAGCGGGGGTGAGCAGTTCTTC.